This paragraph reports one TCR beta chain. What it binds is not known. This entry comes from a study of T cells in narcolepsy. General study results and limits: Same-patient CSF and blood CD4+ T cell clonotypes included HCRT-specific and TRIB2-specific autoreactive ones. Autoreactive clonotypes reportedly recurred in blood of same and different patients, not controls.

This CDR3 has 17 residues. Trimming took 0 bases from V and 0 from J, leaving 13 bases between them. Per germline, CDR1 SEHNR and CDR2 FQNEAQ (reference sequence). The repertoire was sequenced with immunoSEQ multiplex PCR; TCRdb's copy has only in-frame clones and lacks some. The table includes 25,000 to 30,000 clones, approximately 78% detected once. This clonotype was obtained from a human donor with narcolepsy. The chain recombines TRBV7-9 with TRBJ2-3, with D perhaps matching TRBD2 (5 bases). The sample consisted of CD45RA- memory CD4+ T cells from PBMCs. This chain's CDR3 is CASSLATLEGSTDTQYF. In DNA form, the CDR3 reads TGTGCCAGCAGCTTAGCGACCCTCGAGGGAAGCACAGATACGCAGTATTTT.